This TCR beta chain appears in the sequencing data of a study of shared clonotypes between healthy human individuals. Study-level points and caveats: The diversity represented, both genetic and in exposure history, was limited by few donors.

This was a deep-level run. Libraries were prepared by immunoSEQ multiplex PCR; TCRdb keeps only in-frame clonotypes and omits some of them. Altogether millions of clones are present, less than 95% being singletons, with the ten largest covering 1% to 1.3%. CD45RO negativity and positive selection for CCR7 defined naive CD8 cells, a population that excluded terminally differentiated effector memory CD45RA+ cells. Free of recent acute infections or vaccinations, the donors were healthy HIV-negative adults. Donors comprised only Caucasian adults living in Nashville, Tennessee. CDR3 length: 13 residues. Trimming stripped 5 bases from V and 2 bases from J, with 9 bases between. Per germline, CDR1 PRHDT and CDR2 FYEKMQ (reference sequence). As to this clone: Its antigen is still unknown. Within the sample, other DNA sequences also encode this same CDR3.

This clonotype was sampled from a young man in good health. The sample was naive CD8+ T cells sorted from blood. This sequence joins TRBV13 and TRBJ2-5; D might be TRBD2 (5 bases). The CDR3: CASSLGAQETQYF. CDR3 sequence (DNA): TGTGCCAGCAGCCTGGGAGCGCAAGAGACCCAGTACTTC.